Listed below are T cell receptor beta chains from one sample, sequenced in a study of cytotoxic CD8 clonotypes in ibrutinib-treated CLL. Measured with immunoSEQ multiplex PCR; TCRdb has only the in-frame clones, and not every one. The table has about 40,000 clones, approximately 67% seen once. Material: PBMCs, obtained at disease progression, from a patient treated with ibrutinib. These receptors originate from a human donor with chronic lymphocytic leukemia. The CDR3 runs from the conserved cysteine through the conserved F or W. The D gene is left open where the match is weak. Clone size is given for some rows only: seen once, a few or many times, or a class if the clone is expanded.

d_call,clone_size,v_call,j_call,cdr3_aa,cdr3_nt
.,.,TRBV11-3,TRBJ2-7,CASSFGVMGNEQYF,TGTGCCAGCAGCTTTGGTGTGATGGGGAACGAGCAGTACTTC
TRBD1,many,TRBV5-1,TRBJ2-7,CASSLKITGADEQYF,TGCGCCAGCAGCCTAAAAATAACAGGGGCTGACGAGCAGTACTTC
.,.,TRBV11-3,TRBJ2-1,CASSLDLGSSYNEQFF,TGTGCCAGCAGCTTAGATCTCGGGAGCTCCTACAATGAGCAGTTCTTC
TRBD1,.,TRBV7-7,TRBJ2-2,CASSLAQGTGELFF,TGTGCTAGCAGCCTGGCACAGGGGACCGGGGAGCTGTTTTTT
TRBD1,.,TRBV5-1,TRBJ2-3,CASSLAKGQGMDTQYF,TGCGCCAGCAGCTTGGCCAAGGGACAGGGAATGGATACGCAGTATTTT
TRBD1,.,TRBV19,TRBJ2-7,CASSPDRASEQYF,TGTGCCAGTAGTCCGGACAGGGCCAGCGAGCAGTACTTC
.,.,TRBV5-6,TRBJ2-7,CASSSSSYEQYF,TGTGCCAGCAGCTCTAGCTCCTACGAGCAGTACTTC
.,.,TRBV4-2,TRBJ2-3,CASSQAGKDTQYF,TGTGCCAGCAGCCAAGCCGGGAAAGATACGCAGTATTTT
.,.,TRBV30,TRBJ2-7,CAWSRQGLGDEQYF,TGTGCCTGGAGTCGCCAAGGGCTTGGGGACGAGCAGTACTTC
.,once,TRBV5-1,TRBJ2-7,CASSSDGSSYEQYF,TGCGCCAGCAGCTCGGACGGGAGCTCCTACGAGCAGTACTTC